A selection of T cell receptor beta chains follows, all from one sample in a study of molecular identifiers for immune sequencing clone quantification. TCRdb used MiXCR to reprocess the PCR reads, holding one entry per CDR3 protein. The sample carries about 40,000 distinct CDR3 sequences, 24% recorded once. Input material: naive CD8+ T cells from blood, with Jurkat cell RNA spiked in. The receptors were sampled from a human donor in good health. Some libraries in this study had Jurkat cell RNA spiked in. Each CDR3 is given with its conserved first and last residue. Each record gives: D gene, J gene, clone size, V gene, CDR3 DNA, CDR3 protein. D genes are given only for firm matches. Size tells how often a clone was seen (once, few, many) or the class of an expanded clone, and some rows leave it out.

-,TRBJ2-1,many,TRBV6-2/TRBV6-3,TGTGCCAGCAGTTACTATTCGGGGTCCAATGAGCAGTTCTTC,CASSYYSGSNEQFF
-,TRBJ2-7,once,TRBV19,TGCGCCAGTAGCTCCGGACAGTGGGGGCAGTACTTC,CASSSGQWGQYF
-,TRBJ2-2,many,TRBV27,TGTGCCAGCAGTTCGACAGAAAACACCGGGGAGCTGTTTTTT,CASSSTENTGELFF
-,TRBJ1-6,-,TRBV7-2,TGTGCCAGCAGCTCCCACCTGAGGTCCTATAATTCACCCCTCCACTTT,CASSSHLRSYNSPLHF
TRBD1,TRBJ2-1,many,TRBV5-8,TGTGCCAGCAGCAACCAGACAGGGGGCTTGGGTGAGCAGTTCTTC,CASSNQTGGLGEQFF
TRBD2,TRBJ2-3,many,TRBV7-9,TGTGCCAGCAGCTCACTAGCGGGAGTGTCAGATACGCAGTATTTT,CASSSLAGVSDTQYF
-,TRBJ1-1,many,TRBV16,TGTGCCAGCAGCCAATCCTTGGGGGGCACTGAAGCTTTCTTT,CASSQSLGGTEAFF
-,TRBJ2-7,-,TRBV20-1,TGCAGTGCTAGAATACGCCGGGTCTCCGAGCAGTACTTC,CSARIRRVSEQYF
-,TRBJ2-7,-,TRBV4-1,TGCGCCAGCAGCCAAGACCTACTGGGCTACGAGCAGTACTTC,CASSQDLLGYEQYF
TRBD2,TRBJ2-7,many,TRBV6-5,TGTGCCAGCAGCCGGGGGGGCTGGTACGAGCAGTACTTC,CASSRGGWYEQYF
-,TRBJ2-3,medium-sized,TRBV3-1,TGTGCCAGCAGCCAAGTCGGCACAGATACGCAGTATTTT,CASSQVGTDTQYF
-,TRBJ2-1,many,TRBV20-1,TGCAGTGCTATCCCTGACTCAGGCTCCTACAATGAGCAGTTCTTC,CSAIPDSGSYNEQFF
-,TRBJ2-4,many,TRBV6-1,TGTGCCAGCAGTGAATGGGCGCAGCAAAACATTCAGTACTTC,CASSEWAQQNIQYF
TRBD2,TRBJ2-3,few,TRBV3-1,TGTGCCAGCAGCCAAGCGGCTAGCGGGAGTATGACAGATACGCAGTATTTT,CASSQAASGSMTDTQYF
-,TRBJ2-2,-,TRBV12-3/TRBV12-4,TGTGCCAGCAGTGAAATAGCAGGGACCGGGGAGCTGTTTTTT,CASSEIAGTGELFF
TRBD2,TRBJ2-3,few,TRBV7-9,TGTGCCAGCAGCTCCGCGGGGGGCCGCACAGATACGCAGTATTTT,CASSSAGGRTDTQYF
TRBD2,TRBJ2-3,-,TRBV3-1,TGTGCCAGCAGCCACGAGCGGGGGCCTTACACAGATACGCAGTATTTT,CASSHERGPYTDTQYF
-,TRBJ1-1,-,TRBV4-3,TGCGCCAGCAGCCAAGACTTTCAGGGACCTCTGAACACTGAAGTTTTCTTC,CASSQDFQGPLNTEVFF
-,TRBJ1-5,many,TRBV6-2/TRBV6-3,TGTGCCAGCAGAAGGTACATTGGTTGGGATCAGCCCCAGCATTTT,CASRRYIGWDQPQHF
-,TRBJ2-1,many,TRBV27,TGTGCCAGCAGTTTAGTTTCCTACAATGAGCAGTTCTTC,CASSLVSYNEQFF
-,TRBJ2-7,many,TRBV5-6,TGTGCCAGCAGCTTGAACCCGACCGAGCAGTACTTC,CASSLNPTEQYF
-,TRBJ2-3,many,TRBV7-9,TGTGCCAGCAGCTTACTCCCTACTTATACGCAGTATTTT,CASSLLPTYTQYF
TRBD2,TRBJ2-3,many,TRBV4-3,TGCGCCAGCAGCCAGGAGACTAGCGGAATCACAGATACGCAGTATTTT,CASSQETSGITDTQYF
-,TRBJ1-1,-,TRBV5-1,TGCGCCAGCAGCGAGGGCGGGGGGCCGGACACTGAAGCTTTCTTT,CASSEGGGPDTEAFF
TRBD1,TRBJ1-4,many,TRBV6-5,TGTGCCAGCAGTTACTCGACAGGGGTAGGGGAAAAACTGTTTTTT,CASSYSTGVGEKLFF
-,TRBJ1-1,many,TRBV30,TGTGCCTGGAGTGGACCTCTCATGAACACTGAAGCTTTCTTT,CAWSGPLMNTEAFF
TRBD2,TRBJ2-7,-,TRBV28,TGTGCCAGCAGTCCCCCGGCCCTAGCGGGCGCGCCGTCCTTC,CASSPPALAGAPSF
-,TRBJ2-7,many,TRBV11-2,TGTGCCAGCAGCTTAGGGCCAGGGACCTACGAGCAGTACTTC,CASSLGPGTYEQYF
TRBD1,TRBJ1-1,many,TRBV4-1,TGCGCCAGCAGCCAGGAATACAGGGGAAGGGCTTTCTTT,CASSQEYRGRAFF
-,TRBJ1-1,-,TRBV3-1,TGTGCCAGCAGCCAAGGAGGGGACACTGAAGCTCTCTTT,CASSQGGDTEALF
-,TRBJ2-4,many,TRBV12-3/TRBV12-4,TGTGCCAGCAGGACCTCGGACAGACTAGCCAAAAACATTCAGTACTTC,CASRTSDRLAKNIQYF
-,TRBJ2-7,many,TRBV7-9,TGTGCCAGCAGCCCCGACCGGGTCGGCGAGCAGTACTTC,CASSPDRVGEQYF
-,TRBJ2-1,few,TRBV11-1,TGTGCCAGCAGCTTAGGACTAGGGGATGAGCAGTTCTTC,CASSLGLGDEQFF
TRBD1,TRBJ2-7,many,TRBV15,TGTGCCACCAGCATGGACAGGGGCTACGAGCAGTACTTC,CATSMDRGYEQYF
-,TRBJ1-1,many,TRBV6-6,TGTGCCAGCAGTTACGTCGGGGTGAACACTGAAGCTTTCTTT,CASSYVGVNTEAFF
-,TRBJ2-2,few,TRBV5-6,TGTGTCGGCAGCTTGGTCACCGGGGAGCTGTTTTTT,CVGSLVTGELFF
-,TRBJ2-3,many,TRBV19,TGTGCCAGTAGTATAGGTCGCAGCACAGATACGCAGTATTTT,CASSIGRSTDTQYF
TRBD2,TRBJ2-3,many,TRBV4-1,TGCGCCAGCAGCCAAGAAATGATGATAGCGGGGGTGACTAGCACAGATACGCAGTATTTT,CASSQEMMIAGVTSTDTQYF
-,TRBJ2-5,-,TRBV20-1,TGCAGTGCTAGAGTTCCCACCGGGACAAGGGGAGAGACCCAGTACTTC,CSARVPTGTRGETQYF
-,TRBJ2-7,many,TRBV27,TGTGCCAGCAGTTTTGCAGGGAGCGGCGAGCAGTACTTC,CASSFAGSGEQYF
-,TRBJ1-4,many,TRBV6-6,TGTGCCAGCAGCCATAGGCAGGATGGGGAAAAACTGTTTTTT,CASSHRQDGEKLFF
TRBD1,TRBJ1-1,many,TRBV6-5,TGTGCCAGCAGGACAGGGGTTAGGACTGAAGCTTTCTTT,CASRTGVRTEAFF
-,TRBJ2-3,medium-sized,TRBV27,TGTGCCAGCAGTTCTACAGATACGCAGTATTTT,CASSSTDTQYF
TRBD1,TRBJ2-3,many,TRBV11-3,TGTGCCAGCAGCGGACGGACAGGGGGCGTGACAGATACGCAGTATTTT,CASSGRTGGVTDTQYF
-,TRBJ2-5,many,TRBV20-1,TGCAGTGCTCTGGACTCTTCCATCCGAGAGACCCAGTACTTC,CSALDSSIRETQYF
TRBD2,TRBJ2-5,few,TRBV7-9,TGTGCCAGCAGCCCCGTGCTAGCGGGGGAAGAGACCCAGTACTTC,CASSPVLAGEETQYF
-,TRBJ2-3,many,TRBV24-1,TGTGCCACCAGTGAGTCCCCGGGACACACCCGGCAGGATACGCAGTATTTT,CATSESPGHTRQDTQYF
-,TRBJ2-3,few,TRBV19,TGTGCCAGTAGAACAGGGACTCCCCCCACAGATACGCAGTATTTT,CASRTGTPPTDTQYF
TRBD1,TRBJ2-2,many,TRBV7-9,TGTGCCAGCAGCGGACAGGGGTGGGGGAAGACCGGGGAGCTGTTTTTT,CASSGQGWGKTGELFF
TRBD2,TRBJ2-1,few,TRBV4-2,TGTGCCAGCAGCCAAGATTTTAGCCCCGGTGGAGCGGGAGATTCGGATGAGCAGTTCTTC,CASSQDFSPGGAGDSDEQFF
-,TRBJ1-5,many,TRBV9,TGTGCCAGCAGCGTAGCTGGGGGTCAGCCCCAGCATTTT,CASSVAGGQPQHF